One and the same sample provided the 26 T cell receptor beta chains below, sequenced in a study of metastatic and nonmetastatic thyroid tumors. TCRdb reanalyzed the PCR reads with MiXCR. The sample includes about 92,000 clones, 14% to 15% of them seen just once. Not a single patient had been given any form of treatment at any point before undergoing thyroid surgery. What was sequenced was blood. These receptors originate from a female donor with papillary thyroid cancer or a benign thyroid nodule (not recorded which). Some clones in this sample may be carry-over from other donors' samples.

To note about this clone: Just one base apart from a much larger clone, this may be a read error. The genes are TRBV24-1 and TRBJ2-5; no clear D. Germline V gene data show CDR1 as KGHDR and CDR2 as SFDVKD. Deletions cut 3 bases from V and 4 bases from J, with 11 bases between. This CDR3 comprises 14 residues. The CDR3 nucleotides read TGTGCCACCAGTGATGTCCCCCGTCCAGAGACCCAGTACTTC. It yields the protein CATSDVPRPETQYF.

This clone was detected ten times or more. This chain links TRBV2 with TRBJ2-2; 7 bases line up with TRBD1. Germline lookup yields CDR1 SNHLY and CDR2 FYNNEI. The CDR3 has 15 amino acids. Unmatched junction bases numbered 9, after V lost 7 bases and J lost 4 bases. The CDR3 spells CASNLHSGGTGELFF. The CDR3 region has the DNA TGTGCCAGCAACCTACATTCAGGGGGCACCGGGGAGCTGTTTTTT. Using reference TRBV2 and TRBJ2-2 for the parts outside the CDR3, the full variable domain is EPEVTQTPSHQVTQMGQEVILRCVPISNHLYFYWYRQILGQKVEFLVSFYNNEISEKSEIFDDQFSVERPDGSNFTLKIRSTKLEDSAMYFCASNLHSGGTGELFFGEGSRLTVL.

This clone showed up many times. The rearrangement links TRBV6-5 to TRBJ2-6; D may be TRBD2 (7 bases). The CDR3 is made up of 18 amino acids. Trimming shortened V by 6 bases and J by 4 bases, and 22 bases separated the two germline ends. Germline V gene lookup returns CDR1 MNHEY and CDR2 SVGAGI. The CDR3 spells CASRLGPRGARGANVLTF. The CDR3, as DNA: TGTGCCAGCAGACTGGGGCCACGGGGGGCTAGAGGGGCCAACGTCCTGACTTTC.

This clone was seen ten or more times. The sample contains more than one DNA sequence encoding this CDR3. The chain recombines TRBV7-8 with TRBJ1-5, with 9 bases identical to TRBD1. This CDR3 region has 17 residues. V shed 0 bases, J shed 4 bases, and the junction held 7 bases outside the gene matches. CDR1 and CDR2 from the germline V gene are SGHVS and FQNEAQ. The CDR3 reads CASSLAGTGIGNQPQHF. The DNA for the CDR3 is TGTGCCAGCAGCTTAGCGGGGACAGGGATCGGGAATCAGCCCCAGCATTTT.

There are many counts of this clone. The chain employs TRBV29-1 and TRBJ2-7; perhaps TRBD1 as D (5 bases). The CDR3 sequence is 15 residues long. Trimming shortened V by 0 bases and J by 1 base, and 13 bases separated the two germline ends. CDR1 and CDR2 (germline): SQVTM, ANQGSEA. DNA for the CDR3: TGCAGCGTTGAAGACCCAGGGATGGGTTCCTACGAGCAGTACTTC. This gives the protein CSVEDPGMGSYEQYF.

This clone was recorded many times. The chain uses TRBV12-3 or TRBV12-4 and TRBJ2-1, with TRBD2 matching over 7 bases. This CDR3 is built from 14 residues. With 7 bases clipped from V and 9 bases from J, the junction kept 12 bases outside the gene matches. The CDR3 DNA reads TGTGCCAGCACCCCGGGACTATCGGCCGGTGAGCAGTTCTTC. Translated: CASTPGLSAGEQFF.

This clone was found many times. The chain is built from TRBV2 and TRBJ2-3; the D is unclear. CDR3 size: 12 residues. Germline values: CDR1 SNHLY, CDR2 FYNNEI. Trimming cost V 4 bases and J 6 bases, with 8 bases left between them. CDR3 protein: CASSGYGDTQYF. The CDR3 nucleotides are TGTGCCAGCAGTGGTTATGGGGATACGCAGTATTTT.

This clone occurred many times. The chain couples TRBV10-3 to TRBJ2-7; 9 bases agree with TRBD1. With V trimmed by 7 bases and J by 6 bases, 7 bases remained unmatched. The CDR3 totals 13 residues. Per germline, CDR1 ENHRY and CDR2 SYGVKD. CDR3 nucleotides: TGTGCCATCACCGGGACAGGGACCGGCGAGCAGTACTTC. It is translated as CAITGTGTGEQYF.

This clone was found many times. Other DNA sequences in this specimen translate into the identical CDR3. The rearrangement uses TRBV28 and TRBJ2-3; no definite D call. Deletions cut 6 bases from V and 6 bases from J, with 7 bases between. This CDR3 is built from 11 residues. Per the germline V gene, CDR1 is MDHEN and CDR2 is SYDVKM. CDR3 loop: CASSRSDTQYF. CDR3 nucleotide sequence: TGTGCCAGCAGCCGTTCCGATACGCAGTATTTT. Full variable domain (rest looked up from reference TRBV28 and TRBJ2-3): DVKVTQSSRYLVKRTGEKVFLECVQDMDHENMFWYRQDPGLGLRLIYFSYDVKMKEKGDIPEGYSVSREKKERFSLILESASTNQTSMYLCASSRSDTQYFGPGTRLTVL.

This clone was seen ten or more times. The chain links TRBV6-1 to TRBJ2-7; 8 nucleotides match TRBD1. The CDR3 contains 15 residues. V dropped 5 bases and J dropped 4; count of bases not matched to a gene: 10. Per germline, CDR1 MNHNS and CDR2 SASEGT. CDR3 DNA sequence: TGTGCCAGCAGTAGCTCCCCAGGGGGCGCGTACGAGCAGTACTTC. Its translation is CASSSSPGGAYEQYF.

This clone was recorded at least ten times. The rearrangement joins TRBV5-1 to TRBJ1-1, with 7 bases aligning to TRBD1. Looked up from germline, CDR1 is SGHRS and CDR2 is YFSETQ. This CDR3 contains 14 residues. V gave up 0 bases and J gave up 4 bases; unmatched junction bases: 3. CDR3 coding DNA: TGCGCCAGCAGCTTGGGACAGGGATCCACTGAAGCTTTCTTT. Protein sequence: CASSLGQGSTEAFF.

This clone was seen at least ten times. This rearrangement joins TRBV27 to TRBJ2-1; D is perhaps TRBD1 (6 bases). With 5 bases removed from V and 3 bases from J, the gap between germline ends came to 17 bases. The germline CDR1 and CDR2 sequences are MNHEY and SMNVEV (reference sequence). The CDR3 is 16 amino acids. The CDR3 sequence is CASSALTGYNYNEQFF. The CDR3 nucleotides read TGTGCCAGCAGTGCGCTCACAGGGTACAACTACAATGAGCAGTTCTTC.

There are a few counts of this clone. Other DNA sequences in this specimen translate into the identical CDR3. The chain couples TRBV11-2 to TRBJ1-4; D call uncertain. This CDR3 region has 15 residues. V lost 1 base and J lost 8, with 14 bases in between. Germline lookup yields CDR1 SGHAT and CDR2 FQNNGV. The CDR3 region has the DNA TGTGCCAGCAGCTTAGGATGGGCAGGTCTCGAAAAACTGTTTTTT. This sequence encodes CASSLGWAGLEKLFF. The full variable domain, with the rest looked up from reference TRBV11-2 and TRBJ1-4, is EAGVAQSPRYKIIEKRQSVAFWCNPISGHATLYWYQQILGQGPKLLIQFQNNGVVDDSQLPKDRFSAERLKGVDSTLKIQPAKLEDSAVYLCASSLGWAGLEKLFFGSGTQLSVL.

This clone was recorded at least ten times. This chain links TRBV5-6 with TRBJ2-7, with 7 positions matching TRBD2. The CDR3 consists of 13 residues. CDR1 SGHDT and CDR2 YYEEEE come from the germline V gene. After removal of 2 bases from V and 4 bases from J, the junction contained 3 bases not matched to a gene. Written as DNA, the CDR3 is TGTGCCAGCAGCTTTGGGGGGGAGTACGAGCAGTACTTC. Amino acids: CASSFGGEYEQYF.

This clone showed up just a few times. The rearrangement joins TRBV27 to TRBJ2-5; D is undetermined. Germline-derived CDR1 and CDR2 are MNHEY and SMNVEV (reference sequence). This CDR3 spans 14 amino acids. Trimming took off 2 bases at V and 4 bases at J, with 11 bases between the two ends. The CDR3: CASSLQTLGETQYF. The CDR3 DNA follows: TGTGCCAGCAGTTTACAGACCTTGGGAGAGACCCAGTACTTC.

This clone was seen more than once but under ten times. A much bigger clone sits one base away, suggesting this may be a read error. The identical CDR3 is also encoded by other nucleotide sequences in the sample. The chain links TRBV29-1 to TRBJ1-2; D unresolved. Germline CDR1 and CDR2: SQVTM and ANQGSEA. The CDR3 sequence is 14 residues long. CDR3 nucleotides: TGCAGCGCCCGGAAGGCAGGAAATAACTATGGCTACACCTTT. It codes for CSARKAGNNYGYTF.

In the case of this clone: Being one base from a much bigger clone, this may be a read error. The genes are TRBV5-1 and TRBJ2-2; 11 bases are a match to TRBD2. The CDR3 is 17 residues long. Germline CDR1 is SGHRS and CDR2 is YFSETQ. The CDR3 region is CASSLNLAGGSNGDLFF. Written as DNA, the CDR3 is TGCGCCAGCAGCCTCAACCTAGCGGGGGGCTCAAACGGGGATCTGTTTTTT.

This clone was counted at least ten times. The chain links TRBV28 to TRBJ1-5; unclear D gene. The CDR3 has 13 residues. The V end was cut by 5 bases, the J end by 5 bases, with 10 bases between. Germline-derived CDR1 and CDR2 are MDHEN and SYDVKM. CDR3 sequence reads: CASSPTTYQPQHF. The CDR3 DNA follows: TGTGCCAGCAGTCCTACTACTTATCAGCCCCAGCATTTT. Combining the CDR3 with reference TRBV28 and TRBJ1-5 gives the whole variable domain DVKVTQSSRYLVKRTGEKVFLECVQDMDHENMFWYRQDPGLGLRLIYFSYDVKMKEKGDIPEGYSVSREKKERFSLILESASTNQTSMYLCASSPTTYQPQHFGDGTRLSIL.

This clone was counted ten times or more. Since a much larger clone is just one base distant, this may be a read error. The CDR3: CASSYAGPGEKLLF. CDR3 coding DNA: TGTGCCAGCAGTTATGCGGGGCCAGGGGAAAAACTGCTTTTT. The chain links TRBV6-1 to TRBJ1-4; TRBD1 is a possible D gene (6 bases). Germline V gene sequence: CDR1 MNHNS, CDR2 SASEGT. This CDR3 is built from 14 residues.

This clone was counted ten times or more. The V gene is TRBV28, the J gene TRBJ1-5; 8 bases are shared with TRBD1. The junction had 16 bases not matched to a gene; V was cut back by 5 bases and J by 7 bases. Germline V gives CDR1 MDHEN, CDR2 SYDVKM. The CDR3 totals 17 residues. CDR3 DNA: TGTGCCAGCAGTCTTTGGGATGGGCAGGGGGCGAGGCAGCCCCAGCATTTT. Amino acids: CASSLWDGQGARQPQHF.

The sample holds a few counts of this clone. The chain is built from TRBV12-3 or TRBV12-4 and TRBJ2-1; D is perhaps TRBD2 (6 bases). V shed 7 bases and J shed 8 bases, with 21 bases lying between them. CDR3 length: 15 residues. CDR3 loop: CASTPVGRGNYEQFF. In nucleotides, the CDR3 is TGTGCCAGCACCCCTGTGGGGCGGGGCAACTATGAGCAGTTCTTC.

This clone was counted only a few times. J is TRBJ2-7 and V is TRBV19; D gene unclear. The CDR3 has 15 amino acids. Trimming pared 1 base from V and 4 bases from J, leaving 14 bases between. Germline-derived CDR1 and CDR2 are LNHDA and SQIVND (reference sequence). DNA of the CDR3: TGTGCCAGTAGTATAGTCGCTTCATCCGGTTACGAGCAGTACTTC. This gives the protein CASSIVASSGYEQYF.

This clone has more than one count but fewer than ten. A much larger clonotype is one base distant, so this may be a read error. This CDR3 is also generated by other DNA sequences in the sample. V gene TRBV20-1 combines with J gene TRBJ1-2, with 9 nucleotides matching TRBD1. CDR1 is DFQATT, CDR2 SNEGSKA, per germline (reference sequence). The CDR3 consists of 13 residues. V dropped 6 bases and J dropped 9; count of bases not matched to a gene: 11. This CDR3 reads CSASPGTGWRYTF. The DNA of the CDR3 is TGCAGTGCCAGCCCTGGGACAGGGTGGCGCTACACCTTC.

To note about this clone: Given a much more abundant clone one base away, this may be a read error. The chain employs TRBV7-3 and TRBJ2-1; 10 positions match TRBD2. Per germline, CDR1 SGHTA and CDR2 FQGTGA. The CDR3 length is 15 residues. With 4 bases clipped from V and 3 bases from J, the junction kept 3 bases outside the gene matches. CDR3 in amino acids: CASSSGTSVYNEQFF. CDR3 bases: TGTGCCAGCAGCTCTGGGACTAGCGTCTACAATGAGCAGTTCTTC.

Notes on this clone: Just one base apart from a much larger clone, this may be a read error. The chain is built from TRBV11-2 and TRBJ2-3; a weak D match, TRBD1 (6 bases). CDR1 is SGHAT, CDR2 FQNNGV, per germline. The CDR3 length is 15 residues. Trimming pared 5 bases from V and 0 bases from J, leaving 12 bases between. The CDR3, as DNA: TGTGCCAGCAGCCCGGACAGTGCTAGCACAGATACGCAGTATTTT. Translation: CASSPDSASTDTQYF.

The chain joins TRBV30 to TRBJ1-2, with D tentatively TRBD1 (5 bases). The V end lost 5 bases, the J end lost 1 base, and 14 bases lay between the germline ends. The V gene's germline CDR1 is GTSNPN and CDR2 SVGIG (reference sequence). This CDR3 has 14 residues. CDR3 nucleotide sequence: TGTGCCTGGTCTAAGGGACTGTATAACTATGGCTACACCTTC. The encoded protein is CAWSKGLYNYGYTF.